This T cell receptor beta chain was recovered during a study of memory CD4+ T cells and cytomegalovirus serostatus. Regarding this clone: Its antigen remains unidentified.

TCRdb's copy holds only in-frame clones and misses some; the assay was immunoSEQ multiplex PCR. Of over 65,000 clones listed, approximately 80% are singletons. Study results and limitations: 67 of 164 known CMV-associated TCRbeta sequences appeared in CD4+ memory. A US-trained random forest predicted CMV serostatus with median AUC around 0.9. Suggested: most of the CMV-linked TCR signature lies in CD4+ memory cells.

The CDR3 runs 16 residues. V was pared by 4 bases and J by 1 base, with 8 bases of the junction left unmatched. Germline loops: CDR1 SEHNR, CDR2 FQNEAQ (reference sequence). Single viable CD3+CD4+CD8-CD45RO+ cells were sorted as the memory CD4+ T cells. Total CD4+ T cells were enriched by CD4 positive selection. Sequencing input: memory CD4+ T cells from blood. The chain joins TRBV7-9 to TRBJ2-7; 9 bases match TRBD2. This sequence originates from an adult in good health and CMV-seropositive. CDR3 sequence: CASSSRRLAASYEQYF. Here the CDR3 DNA reads TGTGCCAGCAGCTCGCGTCGACTAGCGGCTTCCTACGAGCAGTACTTC.